The rows below give T cell receptor beta chains drawn from one sample of a study of Graves' ophthalmopathy and Graves' hyperthyroidism. Each CDR3 protein is one row after TCRdb ran MiXCR on the multiplex PCR reads. The repertoire holds 580,000 or so distinct CDR3 sequences, 35% to 40% seen once, with 3.5% to 5% in the top ten. The sample taken for sequencing was peripheral blood or thyroid tissue (not recorded which). The receptor source for this set is an adult man with Graves' hyperthyroidism. Both conserved end residues are part of each CDR3.

v_call	j_call	cdr3_aa
TRBV5-1	TRBJ1-4	CASSSTGKANEKLFF
TRBV7-2	TRBJ2-2	CASRGAKAAGLTGELFF
TRBV29-1	TRBJ1-2	CSVYPGADYGYTF
TRBV2	TRBJ2-5	CASSLDPTTAEFF
TRBV6-5	TRBJ2-2	CASSTGTRNTGELFF
TRBV7-6	TRBJ1-4	CASSSPGTGGEKLFF
TRBV30	TRBJ1-4	CAWSDAGTSDEKLFF
TRBV7-7	TRBJ2-5	CASSFARPETQYF
TRBV20-1	TRBJ2-5	CSASLEETQYF
TRBV29-1	TRBJ2-7	CSVKQIAGGGMDEQYF
TRBV7-2	TRBJ1-3	CASSSGGGNTIYF
TRBV7-7	TRBJ2-2	CAQLHPRGPNTGELFF
TRBV7-2	TRBJ1-3	CASSLEQAGLNTIYF
TRBV29-1	TRBJ2-7	CSVVGDGSYEQYF
TRBV5-1	TRBJ2-7	CASSLRGQEFEQYF
TRBV7-6	TRBJ2-7	CASSRRGQGAGELYF
TRBV7-9	TRBJ2-5	CASRRAGGGETQYF
TRBV29-1	TRBJ2-7	CSVSDRGRTKASGISYEQYF
TRBV7-9	.	CASSFPRRERRAASGLDNEQFF
TRBV5-1	TRBJ2-6	CASSFGGTSGANVLTF
TRBV20-1	TRBJ1-4	CSARVVTGGPNEKLFF
TRBV24-1	TRBJ2-7	CAWRSGWAYEQYF
TRBV29-1	TRBJ1-5	CSVVGGEGQPQHF
TRBV6-1	TRBJ2-7	CASSEGQGAREQYF
TRBV20-1	TRBJ2-2	CSALTGGGTGELFF
TRBV5-1	TRBJ2-7	CASSSRTGGFYEQYF
TRBV19	TRBJ1-5	CAGSTRPQPQHF
TRBV12-3/TRBV12-4	TRBJ1-2	CASRVGEFHGYTF
TRBV7-8	TRBJ2-2	CASSLRTGYTGELFF
TRBV7-9	TRBJ2-2	CASSLLEAFQYTGELFF
TRBV27	TRBJ1-2	CASSLAGGSGYTF
TRBV12-3/TRBV12-4	TRBJ1-3	CATRPENTIYF
TRBV6-1	TRBJ1-1	CASSEAGGMFTEAFF
TRBV4-1	TRBJ2-7	CASSQEGGDNRYEQYF
TRBV2	TRBJ2-2	CASRAAGELFF
TRBV7-9	TRBJ2-5	CASSLDGIQETQYF
TRBV2	TRBJ2-5	CASQRTGAQETQYF
TRBV6-6	TRBJ1-6	CASSPRTVNSPLHF
TRBV10-3	TRBJ2-3	CAISADRASTDTQYF
TRBV12-3/TRBV12-4	TRBJ1-5	CAISPGTGLMINQPQHF
TRBV20-1	TRBJ2-5	CSASAVGETQYF
TRBV27	TRBJ1-2	CASSLRDRVGYTF